The present TCR beta chain was sequenced within a study of beta chain features in type 1 diabetes. Study-wide findings and caveats: People with Type 1 diabetes carried modestly yet significantly shorter TCRB CDR3s in all four CD4+ subsets. HLA effects on TCRB rearrangement stayed unresolved here.

Donors contributed one heparinised blood draw apiece, averaging around 100 mL. By way of CD45RO/CCR7/CD25/CD127/CD95/CD27, the CD4+ regulatory, stem cell-like memory, central memory and naive cells were sorted. Each sorted fraction was over 95% pure. As concerns this clone: The antigen remains undetermined.

Expressed TCRB transcripts were sequenced after all isolated RNA was converted to cDNA. Clones were read by immunoSEQ multiplex PCR, and TCRdb kept only the in-frame ones, dropping some. Among some 130,000 clones, roughly 10% were seen once, and the ten largest hold around 0.7%. CDR1 is MDHEN, CDR2 SYDVKM, per germline. The V end lost 6 bases, the J end lost 4 bases, and 7 bases lay between the germline ends. The CDR3 runs to 13 residues. Sequencing was carried out using central memory CD4+ T cells from blood. The sequence derives from a man aged 25-40 years with type 1 diabetes. The chain has TRBV28 and TRBJ2-6, with no clear D. The CDR3 here is CASRVGGANVLTF. CDR3 bases: TGTGCCAGCAGGGTCGGGGGGGCCAACGTCCTGACTTTC.